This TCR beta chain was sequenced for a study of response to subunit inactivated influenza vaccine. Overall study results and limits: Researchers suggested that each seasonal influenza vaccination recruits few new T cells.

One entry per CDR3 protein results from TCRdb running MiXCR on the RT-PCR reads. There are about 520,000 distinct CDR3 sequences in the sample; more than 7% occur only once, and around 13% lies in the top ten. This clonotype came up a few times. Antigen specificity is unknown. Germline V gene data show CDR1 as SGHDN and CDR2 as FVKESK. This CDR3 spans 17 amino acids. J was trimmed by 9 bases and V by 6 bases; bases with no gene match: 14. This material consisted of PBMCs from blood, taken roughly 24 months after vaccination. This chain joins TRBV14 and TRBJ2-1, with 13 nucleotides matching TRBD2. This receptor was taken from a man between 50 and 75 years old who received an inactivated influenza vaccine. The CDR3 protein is CASRETGLAGVVGEQFF. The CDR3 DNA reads TGTGCCAGCAGGGAAACAGGACTAGCGGGAGTCGTCGGTGAGCAGTTCTTC.